A single T cell receptor beta chain is shown here with its context. The healthy adult donors were HIV-negative and reported no recent acute infections or vaccinations. The sample belongs to a study of shared clonotypes between healthy human individuals. V was clipped by 1 base and J by 7 bases, with 14 bases between them. Germline CDR1 is MGHRA and CDR2 is YSYEKL. CDR3 length equals 15 residues. Several immunoSEQ plates held equal portions of the genomic DNA taken from each subset. Method: immunoSEQ multiplex PCR; TCRdb's copy keeps in-frame clones and lacks some. The top ten hold around 13% of the sample, which has approximately 470,000 clones, around 73% seen once.

Material for sequencing was PBMCs. The chain carries TRBV4-1 and TRBJ2-1; the D call may be TRBD1 or TRBD2 (5 bases each). This clonotype was sampled from a woman in her 40s in good health. Some clones in this sample may be carry-over from other donors' samples. The CDR3 spells CASSQVGAAGNEQFF. CDR3 in DNA: TGCGCCAGCAGCCAAGTCGGGGCTGCTGGGAATGAGCAGTTCTTC.